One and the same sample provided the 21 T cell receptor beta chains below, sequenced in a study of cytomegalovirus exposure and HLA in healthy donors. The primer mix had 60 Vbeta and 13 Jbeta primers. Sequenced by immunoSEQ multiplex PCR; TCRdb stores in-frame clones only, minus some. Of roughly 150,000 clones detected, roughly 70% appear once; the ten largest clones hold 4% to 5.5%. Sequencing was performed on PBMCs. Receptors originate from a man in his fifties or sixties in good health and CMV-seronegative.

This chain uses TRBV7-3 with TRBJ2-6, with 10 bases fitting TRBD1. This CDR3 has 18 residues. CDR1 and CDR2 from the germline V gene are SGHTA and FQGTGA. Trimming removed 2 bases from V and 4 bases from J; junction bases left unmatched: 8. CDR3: CASSLLRQGAGGANVLTF. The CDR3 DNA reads TGTGCCAGCAGCTTATTGAGACAGGGGGCAGGGGGGGCCAACGTCCTGACTTTC.

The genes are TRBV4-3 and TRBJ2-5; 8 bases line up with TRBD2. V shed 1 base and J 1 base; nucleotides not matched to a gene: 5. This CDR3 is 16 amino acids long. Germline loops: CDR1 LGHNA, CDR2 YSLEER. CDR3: CASSQGAGVFQETQYF. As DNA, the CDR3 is TGCGCCAGCAGCCAAGGAGCGGGAGTGTTCCAAGAGACCCAGTACTTC.

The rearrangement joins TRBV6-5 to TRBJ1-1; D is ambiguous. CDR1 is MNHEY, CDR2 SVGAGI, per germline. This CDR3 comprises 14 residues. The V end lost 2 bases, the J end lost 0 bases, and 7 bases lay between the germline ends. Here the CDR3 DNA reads TGTGCCAGCAGTTACGGGCAGATGAACACTGAAGCTTTCTTT. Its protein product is CASSYGQMNTEAFF.

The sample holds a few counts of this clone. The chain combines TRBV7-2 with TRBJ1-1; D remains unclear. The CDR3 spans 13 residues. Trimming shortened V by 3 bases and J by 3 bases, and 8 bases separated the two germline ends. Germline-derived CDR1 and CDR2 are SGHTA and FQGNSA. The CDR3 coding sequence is TGTGCCAGCAGCTTGGGCAGATACACTGAAGCTTTCTTT. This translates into CASSLGRYTEAFF.

The CDR3 sequence is CASSEGDRGPADYTF. CDR3 DNA: TGTGCCAGCAGTGAAGGGGACAGGGGCCCCGCAGACTACACCTTC. V is TRBV2 and J is TRBJ1-2; 10 nucleotides align to TRBD1. Germline loops: CDR1 SNHLY, CDR2 FYNNEI. The V and J ends lost 1 base and 10 bases, in that order; junction bases with no gene match: 9. This CDR3 is 15 amino acids long.

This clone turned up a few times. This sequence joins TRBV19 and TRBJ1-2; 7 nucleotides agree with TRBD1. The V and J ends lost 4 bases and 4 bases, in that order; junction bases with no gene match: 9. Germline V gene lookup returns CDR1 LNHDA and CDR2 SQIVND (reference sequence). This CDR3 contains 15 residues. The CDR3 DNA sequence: TGTGCCAGTAGTACATCCGGGACAGCTATCTATGGCTACACCTTC. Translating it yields CASSTSGTAIYGYTF.

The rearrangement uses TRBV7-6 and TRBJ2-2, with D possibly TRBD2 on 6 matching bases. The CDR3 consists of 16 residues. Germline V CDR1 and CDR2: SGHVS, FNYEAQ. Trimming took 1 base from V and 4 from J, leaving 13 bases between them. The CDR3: CASSLGARGLTGELFF. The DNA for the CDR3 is TGTGCCAGCAGCTTAGGAGCACGGGGACTCACCGGGGAGCTGTTTTTT.

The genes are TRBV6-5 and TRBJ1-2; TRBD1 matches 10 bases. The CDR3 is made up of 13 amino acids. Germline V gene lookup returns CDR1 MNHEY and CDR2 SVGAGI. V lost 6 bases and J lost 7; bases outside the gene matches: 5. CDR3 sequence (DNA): TGTGCCAGCAGCCCAGGGACAGGGGCTGGCTACACCTTC. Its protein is CASSPGTGAGYTF.

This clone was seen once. CDR3: CAWSLSGRGTGELFF. As DNA, the CDR3 is TGTGCCTGGAGCCTTAGCGGGAGGGGGACCGGGGAGCTGTTTTTT. The chain links TRBV30 to TRBJ2-2, with 11 nucleotides matching TRBD2. The length of the CDR3 is 15 residues. V trimming: 3 bases; J trimming: 5 bases; junction bases outside the gene matches: 5. Per germline, CDR1 GTSNPN and CDR2 SVGIG (reference sequence).

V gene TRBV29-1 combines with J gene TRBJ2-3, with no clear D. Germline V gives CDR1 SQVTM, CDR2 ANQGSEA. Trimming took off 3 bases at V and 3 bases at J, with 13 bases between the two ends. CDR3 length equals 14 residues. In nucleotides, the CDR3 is TGCAGCGTTGAGCCATCCCGTCGGACAGATACGCAGTATTTT. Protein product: CSVEPSRRTDTQYF.

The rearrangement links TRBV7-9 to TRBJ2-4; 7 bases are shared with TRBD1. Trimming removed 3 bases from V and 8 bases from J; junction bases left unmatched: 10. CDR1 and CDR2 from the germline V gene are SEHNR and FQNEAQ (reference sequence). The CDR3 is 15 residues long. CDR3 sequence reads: CASSLTGPPQDIQYF. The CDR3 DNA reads TGTGCCAGCAGCTTGACAGGGCCCCCACAGGACATTCAGTACTTC.

The CDR3, as DNA: TGTGCCAGCAGCTCTCACAGGGGCAATGAGCAGTTCTTC. This sequence encodes CASSSHRGNEQFF. The genes are TRBV7-7 and TRBJ2-1, with 7 bases identical to TRBD1. The CDR3 is made up of 13 amino acids. CDR1 and CDR2 from the germline V gene are SSHAT and FNYEAQ (reference sequence). Trimming cost V 4 bases and J 6 bases; bases outside gene matches: 3.

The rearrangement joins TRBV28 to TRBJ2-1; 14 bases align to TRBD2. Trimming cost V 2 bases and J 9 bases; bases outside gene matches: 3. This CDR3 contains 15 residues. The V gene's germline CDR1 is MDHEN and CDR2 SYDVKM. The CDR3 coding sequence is TGTGCCAGCAGTTTAGGGACTAGCGGGAGAAGTGAGCAGTTCTTC. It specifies CASSLGTSGRSEQFF.

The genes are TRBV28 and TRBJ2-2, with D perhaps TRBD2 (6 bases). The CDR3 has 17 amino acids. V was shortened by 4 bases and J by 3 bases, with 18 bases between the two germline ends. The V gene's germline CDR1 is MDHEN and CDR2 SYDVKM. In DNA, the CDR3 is TGTGCCAGCAGTTCAATGGGGGGAATGGGTTACACCGGGGAGCTGTTTTTT. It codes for CASSSMGGMGYTGELFF.

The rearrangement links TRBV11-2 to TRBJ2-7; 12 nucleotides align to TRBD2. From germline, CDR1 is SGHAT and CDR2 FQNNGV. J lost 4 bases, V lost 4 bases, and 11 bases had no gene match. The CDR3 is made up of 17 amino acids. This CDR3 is CASSSTSGGLIGYEQYF. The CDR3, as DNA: TGTGCCAGCAGCTCGACTAGCGGGGGCCTAATTGGGTACGAGCAGTACTTC.

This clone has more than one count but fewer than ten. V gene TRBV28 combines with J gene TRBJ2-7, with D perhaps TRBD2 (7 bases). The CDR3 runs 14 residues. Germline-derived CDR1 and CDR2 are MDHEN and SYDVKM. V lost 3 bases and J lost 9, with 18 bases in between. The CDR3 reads CASSFPRGALRQYF. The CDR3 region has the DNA TGTGCCAGCAGTTTTCCCCGGGGGGCCCTCCGGCAGTACTTC.

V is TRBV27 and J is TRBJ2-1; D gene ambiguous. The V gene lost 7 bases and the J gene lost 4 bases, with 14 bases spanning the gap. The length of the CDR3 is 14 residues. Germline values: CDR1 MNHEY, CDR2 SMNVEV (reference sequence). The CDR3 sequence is CASTPPNGYNEQFF. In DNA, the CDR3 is TGTGCCAGCACTCCCCCGAACGGGTACAATGAGCAGTTCTTC.

The CDR3: CASTTGTEAFF. DNA of the CDR3: TGCGCCAGCACCACAGGCACTGAAGCTTTCTTT. The chain employs TRBV5-1 and TRBJ1-1, with D possibly matching TRBD1 (5 bases). CDR3 size: 11 residues. Trimming removed 6 bases from V and 4 bases from J, with 7 bases in between. The germline gives CDR1 SGHRS, CDR2 YFSETQ.

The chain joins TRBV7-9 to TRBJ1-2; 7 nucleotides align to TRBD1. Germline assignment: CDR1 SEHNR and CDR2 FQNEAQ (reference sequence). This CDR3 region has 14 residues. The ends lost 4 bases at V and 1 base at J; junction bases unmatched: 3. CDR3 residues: CASSSGTVNYGYTF. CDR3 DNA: TGTGCCAGCAGCTCGGGGACAGTTAACTATGGCTACACCTTC.

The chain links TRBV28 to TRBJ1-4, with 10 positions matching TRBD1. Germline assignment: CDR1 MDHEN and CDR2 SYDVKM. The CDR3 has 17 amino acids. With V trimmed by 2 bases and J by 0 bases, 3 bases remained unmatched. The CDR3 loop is CASSLTDRGSTNEKLFF. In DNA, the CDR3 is TGTGCCAGCAGTTTAACGGACAGGGGGTCAACTAATGAAAAACTGTTTTTT.

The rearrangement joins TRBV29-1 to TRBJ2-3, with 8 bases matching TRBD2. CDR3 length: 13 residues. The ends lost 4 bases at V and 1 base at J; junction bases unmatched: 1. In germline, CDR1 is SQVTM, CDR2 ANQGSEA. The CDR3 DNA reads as TGCAGCGTTGCCGGGAGGGGCACAGATACGCAGTATTTT. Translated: CSVAGRGTDTQYF.